Reported below is one TCR beta chain. Its specificity is unknown. This entry belongs to a study of T cell repertoires in cytomegalovirus infection. Study summary: The public TCR beta signatures pointed to both CMV infection and matching HLA type. General study findings and limits: The response measured ex vivo was dominated by TCR beta clonotypes (HLA-C-restricted and CMV-specific).

V was pared by 5 bases and J by 1 base, with 9 bases of the junction left unmatched. The CDR3 runs to 16 residues. The V gene's germline CDR1 is LNHDA and CDR2 SQIVND (reference sequence). A single record per CDR3 protein comes from TCRdb applying MiXCR to the reads. The repertoire holds 360,000 or so distinct CDR3 sequences, with approximately 35% as singletons. The rearrangement joins TRBV19 to TRBJ1-1; the match to TRBD1 covers 8 bases. The source of this sequence is a human donor in good health (CMV status not recorded). Some clones in this sample may be carry-over from other donors' samples. Material: cultured PBMCs, obtained from culture after CMV antigen stimulation. CDR3 sequence reads: CASSVSGTGRNTEAFF. The CDR3, as DNA: TGTGCCAGTAGTGTCTCCGGGACAGGAAGGAACACTGAAGCTTTCTTT. Combining the CDR3 with reference TRBV19 and TRBJ1-1 gives the whole variable domain DGGITQSPKYLFRKEGQNVTLSCEQNLNHDAMYWYRQDPGQGLRLIYYSQIVNDFQKGDIAEGYSVSREKKESFPLTVTSAQKNPTAFYLCASSVSGTGRNTEAFFGQGTRLTVV.